Presented here are 17 T cell receptor beta chains from one specimen sequenced in a study of T cell changes during pregnancy in multiple sclerosis. Produced via immunoSEQ multiplex PCR; TCRdb's table is partial and in-frame only. The table records 35,000 to 50,000 clones, roughly nine tenths of them present only once. Sequencing was performed on CD4+ T cells from peripheral blood mononuclear cells, taken in the first trimester of pregnancy. The origin of the receptors is a female donor with multiple sclerosis, enrolled in a pregnancy study.

The rearrangement links TRBV28 to TRBJ1-5, with a possible D match to TRBD1 (5 bases). The V end lost 5 bases, the J end lost 7 bases, and 15 bases lay between the germline ends. Germline V gene data show CDR1 as MDHEN and CDR2 as SYDVKM. The CDR3 covers 14 residues. CDR3 residues: CASSLVRGGQPQHF. As DNA, the CDR3 is TGTGCCAGCAGTCTCGTCCGGGGGGGGCAGCCCCAGCATTTT.

The chain employs TRBV9 and TRBJ2-3, with 14 bases fitting TRBD2. Germline loops: CDR1 SGDLS, CDR2 YYNGEE. CDR3 length: 15 amino acids. V dropped 4 bases and J dropped 9; count of bases not matched to a gene: 7. The CDR3 spells CASSSGLAGGPTQYF. The CDR3 bases are TGTGCCAGCAGCTCAGGACTAGCGGGAGGACCCACGCAGTATTTT.

This clone was recorded a few times. The chain carries TRBV6-5 and TRBJ2-2, with 10 nucleotides matching TRBD2. Unmatched junction bases numbered 6, after V lost 4 bases and J lost 7 bases. The CDR3 totals 15 residues. Germline V lookup: CDR1 MNHEY, CDR2 SVGAGI. The CDR3 spells CASSSSGSKGGELFF. DNA for the CDR3: TGTGCCAGCAGTTCTAGCGGGAGTAAGGGCGGGGAGCTGTTTTTT.

This clone was seen only once. The junction differs from germline at one of its ends, possibly a read error. V gene TRBV5-6 combines with J gene TRBJ2-3, with TRBD1 as a possible D gene (7 bases). The CDR3 has 15 amino acids. CDR1 is SGHDT and CDR2 is YYEEEE in the germline V gene. CDR3 sequence: CASSLVGGGTDTQYF. The CDR3 bases are TGTGCCAGCAGCTTGGTCGGAGGGGGCACGGATACGCAGTATTTT.

The J gene is TRBJ2-2, the V gene TRBV12-5; TRBD1 aligns across 7 bases. V trimming: 7 bases; J trimming: 4 bases; junction bases outside the gene matches: 9. The CDR3 covers 15 residues. CDR1 is LGHNT, CDR2 FRNRAP, per germline. Written as DNA, the CDR3 is TGTGCTAGTGTGTCTCCAGGGGGATCCACCGGGGAGCTGTTTTTT. Encoded protein: CASVSPGGSTGELFF.

The chain is built from TRBV18 and TRBJ1-5; 8 bases fit TRBD1. The CDR3 is 14 residues long. V lost 4 bases, J lost 3 bases, and 2 bases stayed unmatched. The V gene's germline CDR1 is KGHSH and CDR2 LQKENI. This CDR3 reads CASSLTGVNQPQHF. The CDR3 region has the DNA TGTGCCAGCTCACTGACAGGGGTCAATCAGCCCCAGCATTTT.

J is TRBJ2-1 and V is TRBV28, with unresolved D. V was pared by 4 bases and J by 4 bases, with 2 bases between. This CDR3 contains 11 residues. The germline gives CDR1 MDHEN, CDR2 SYDVKM. This CDR3 reads CASSSYNEQFF. CDR3 bases: TGTGCCAGCAGTTCTTACAATGAGCAGTTCTTC. Looking up the rest from reference TRBV28 and TRBJ2-1 gives the full variable domain: DVKVTQSSRYLVKRTGEKVFLECVQDMDHENMFWYRQDPGLGLRLIYFSYDVKMKEKGDIPEGYSVSREKKERFSLILESASTNQTSMYLCASSSYNEQFFGPGTRLTVL.

This clone is a singleton in its sample. This chain connects TRBV13 to TRBJ2-7, with 10 bases fitting TRBD1. The CDR3 spans 17 residues. Trimming cost V 1 base and J 0 bases; bases outside gene matches: 6. The germline V gene encodes CDR1 PRHDT and CDR2 FYEKMQ (reference sequence). The CDR3 coding sequence is TGTGCCAGCAGCTTAGCCCTGGGACAGGGGAGCTCCTACGAGCAGTACTTC. Translation: CASSLALGQGSSYEQYF.

The chain is built from TRBV7-3 and TRBJ2-2, with 7 bases fitting TRBD1. CDR1 and CDR2 (germline): SGHTA, FQGTGA. CDR3 size: 15 residues. V lost 3 bases, J lost 4 bases, and 5 bases stayed unmatched. This CDR3 reads CASSLKQGTTGELFF. CDR3 in DNA: TGTGCCAGCAGCTTGAAACAGGGGACCACCGGGGAGCTGTTTTTT.

The chain recombines TRBV7-9 with TRBJ1-2; D remains unclear. V dropped 4 bases and J dropped 14 bases, with 20 bases sitting between them. CDR1 is SEHNR, CDR2 FQNEAQ, per germline (reference sequence). This CDR3 has 13 amino acids. The CDR3 nucleotides are TGTGCCAGCAGCTCCCTCAAATCGGGGATTCCAACCTTC. This encodes CASSSLKSGIPTF.

This chain uses TRBV19 with TRBJ2-2; D gene unclear. This CDR3 is 16 amino acids long. Looked up from germline, CDR1 is LNHDA and CDR2 is SQIVND (reference sequence). V was shortened by 5 bases and J by 1 base, with 14 bases between the two germline ends. The CDR3 reads CASSDWRGKNTGELFF. The CDR3 nucleotides are TGTGCCAGTAGTGACTGGCGCGGAAAGAACACCGGGGAGCTGTTTTTT.

V and J are TRBV7-2 and TRBJ2-5, with TRBD2 matching 8 bases. There are 15 residues in the CDR3. V gave up 1 base and J gave up 6 bases; unmatched junction bases: 7. The germline V gene has CDR1 SGHTA and CDR2 FQGNSA. The CDR3 region has the DNA TGTGCCAGCAGCTTAGGCGGATCGGGAGGGAAGACCCAGTACTTC. It translates to CASSLGGSGGKTQYF.

The chain couples TRBV10-3 to TRBJ2-5, with D perhaps TRBD1 (6 bases). Trimming took off 5 bases at V and 0 bases at J, with 7 bases between the two ends. Looked up from germline, CDR1 is ENHRY and CDR2 is SYGVKD. This CDR3 comprises 13 residues. This chain's CDR3 is CAISRTDQETQYF. In DNA, the CDR3 is TGTGCCATCAGTCGGACAGACCAAGAGACCCAGTACTTC.

J is TRBJ2-7 and V is TRBV28; weak D call: TRBD2 (5 bases). The CDR3 totals 12 residues. Germline CDR1 and CDR2: MDHEN and SYDVKM. Trimming took off 1 base at V and 7 bases at J, with 8 bases between the two ends. DNA of the CDR3: TGTGCCAGCAGTTTATCGCGGGTTGAGCAGTACTTC. This sequence encodes CASSLSRVEQYF.

V usage is TRBV7-6 and J usage is TRBJ2-5; D gene ambiguous. The length of the CDR3 is 14 residues. The germline V and J ends were trimmed by 5 bases and 0 bases, with 10 bases remaining between them. In germline, CDR1 is SGHVS, CDR2 FNYEAQ. The DNA of the CDR3 is TGTGCCAGCAGCCCCAACACCCACCAAGAGACCCAGTACTTC. It codes for CASSPNTHQETQYF.

This rearrangement joins TRBV5-1 to TRBJ1-1; D unresolved. This CDR3 is 13 amino acids long. V lost 5 bases, J lost 5 bases, and 13 bases lay in between. CDR1 and CDR2 from the germline V gene are SGHRS and YFSETQ. CDR3 DNA sequence: TGCGCCAGCAGTTCTGATGGGAGGACTGAAGCTTTCTTT. It translates to CASSSDGRTEAFF.

The rearrangement links TRBV6-6 to TRBJ2-3; maybe TRBD1 (6 bases). Between the trimmed V and J ends, which lost 10 bases and 6 bases, there was a span of 14 bases. The CDR3 totals 12 residues. Per germline, CDR1 MNHNY and CDR2 SVGAGI (reference sequence). CDR3 in amino acids: CAISPGADTQYF. The CDR3 DNA is TGTGCCATAAGCCCAGGGGCGGATACGCAGTATTTT.